This T cell receptor (beta chain) was found in a study of immune evolution from preneoplasia to lung adenocarcinoma. Generated by immunoSEQ multiplex PCR, the TCRdb table keeps only in-frame clones and is missing some. Of some 21,000 clones listed, about 80% are singletons. General study findings and limits: Later-stage lesions appeared to have more T cells, more diversity, less clonality. Normal lung had the highest top T cell clone frequencies.

This clone has just a few counts. Its antigen is unknown. V shed 9 bases and J 4 bases; nucleotides not matched to a gene: 12. This CDR3 has 14 amino acids. Germline assignment: CDR1 LNHDA and CDR2 SQIVND (reference sequence). The sequence derives from a person in their sixties or seventies with lung adenocarcinoma. The sequenced sample consisted of FFPE invasive lung adenocarcinoma tissue. V is TRBV19 and J is TRBJ2-7; 7 bases agree with TRBD1. CDR3 in amino acids: CASSPSTGNYEQYF. The CDR3 DNA is TGTGCCAGCAGCCCCTCGACAGGGAATTACGAGCAGTACTTC.